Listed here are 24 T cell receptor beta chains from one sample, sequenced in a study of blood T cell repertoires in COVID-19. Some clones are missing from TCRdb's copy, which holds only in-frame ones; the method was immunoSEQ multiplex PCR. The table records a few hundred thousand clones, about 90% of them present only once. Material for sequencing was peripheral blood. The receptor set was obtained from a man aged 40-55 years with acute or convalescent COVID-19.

The CDR3 loop reads CASSQDGAASYNEQFF. The CDR3 DNA is TGCGCCAGCAGCCAAGATGGGGCGGCCTCCTACAATGAGCAGTTCTTC. J is TRBJ2-1 and V is TRBV4-3; the D gene is possibly TRBD1 (5 bases). Trimming pared 0 bases from V and 0 bases from J, leaving 9 bases between. The CDR3 sequence is 16 residues long. Germline V CDR1 and CDR2: LGHNA, YSLEER.

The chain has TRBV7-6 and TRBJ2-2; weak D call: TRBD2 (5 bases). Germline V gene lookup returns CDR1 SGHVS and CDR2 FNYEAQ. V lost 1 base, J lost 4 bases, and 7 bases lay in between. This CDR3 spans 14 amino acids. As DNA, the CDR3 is TGTGCCAGCAGCTTAGGCGGGCCCACCGGGGAGCTGTTTTTT. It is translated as CASSLGGPTGELFF. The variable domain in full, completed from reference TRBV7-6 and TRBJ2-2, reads GAGVSQSPRYKVTKRGQDVALRCDPISGHVSLYWYRQALGQGPEFLTYFNYEAQQDKSGLPNDRFSAERPEGSISTLTIQRTEQRDSAMYRCASSLGGPTGELFFGEGSRLTVL.

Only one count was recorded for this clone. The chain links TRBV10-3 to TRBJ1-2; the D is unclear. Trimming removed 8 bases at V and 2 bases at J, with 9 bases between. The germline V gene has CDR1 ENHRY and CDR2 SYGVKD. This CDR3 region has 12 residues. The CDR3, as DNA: TGTGCCATCCGGGAAGGGAACTATGGCTACACCTTC. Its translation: CAIREGNYGYTF.

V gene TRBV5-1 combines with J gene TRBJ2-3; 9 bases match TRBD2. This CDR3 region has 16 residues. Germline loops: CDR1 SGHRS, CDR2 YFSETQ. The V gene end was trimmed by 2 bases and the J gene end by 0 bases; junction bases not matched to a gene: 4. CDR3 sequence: CASSFGLASSTDTQYF. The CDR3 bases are TGCGCCAGCAGCTTCGGACTAGCGTCTAGCACAGATACGCAGTATTTT.

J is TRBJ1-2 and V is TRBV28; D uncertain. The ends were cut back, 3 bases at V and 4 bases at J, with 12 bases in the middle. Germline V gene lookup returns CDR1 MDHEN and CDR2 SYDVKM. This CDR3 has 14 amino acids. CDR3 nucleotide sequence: TGTGCCAGCAGTTTCCCCGGAGAAGGCTATGGCTACACCTTC. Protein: CASSFPGEGYGYTF.

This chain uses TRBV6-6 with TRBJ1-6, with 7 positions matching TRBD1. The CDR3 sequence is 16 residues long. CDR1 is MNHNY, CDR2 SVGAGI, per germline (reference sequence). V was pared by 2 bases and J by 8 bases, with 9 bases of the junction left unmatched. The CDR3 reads CASSYRQGGGYSPLHF. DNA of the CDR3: TGTGCCAGCAGTTACCGACAGGGAGGAGGGTATTCACCCCTCCACTTT.

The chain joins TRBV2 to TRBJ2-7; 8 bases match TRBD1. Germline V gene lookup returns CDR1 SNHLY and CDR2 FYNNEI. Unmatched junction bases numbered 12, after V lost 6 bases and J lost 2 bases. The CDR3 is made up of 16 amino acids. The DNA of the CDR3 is TGTGCCAGCAGCCGAGCACGTGGACAGGGCACCTACGAGCAGTACTTC. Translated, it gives CASSRARGQGTYEQYF.

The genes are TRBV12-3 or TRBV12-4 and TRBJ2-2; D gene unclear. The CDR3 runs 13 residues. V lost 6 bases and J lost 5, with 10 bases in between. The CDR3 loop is CASSRTFTGELFF. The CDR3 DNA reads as TGTGCCAGCAGCCGTACTTTTACCGGGGAGCTGTTTTTT.

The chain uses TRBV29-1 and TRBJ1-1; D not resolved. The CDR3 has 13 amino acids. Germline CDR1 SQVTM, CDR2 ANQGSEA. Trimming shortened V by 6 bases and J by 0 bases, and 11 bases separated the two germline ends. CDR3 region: CSVLRRLNTEAFF. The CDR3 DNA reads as TGCAGCGTCTTAAGGAGATTGAACACTGAAGCTTTCTTT.

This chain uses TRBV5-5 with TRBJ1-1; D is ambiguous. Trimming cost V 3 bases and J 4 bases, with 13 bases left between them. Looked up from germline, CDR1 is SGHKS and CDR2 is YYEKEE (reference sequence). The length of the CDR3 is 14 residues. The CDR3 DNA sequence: TGTGCCAGCAGCTCGGTGGTTTGGAGCACTGAAGCTTTCTTT. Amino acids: CASSSVVWSTEAFF.

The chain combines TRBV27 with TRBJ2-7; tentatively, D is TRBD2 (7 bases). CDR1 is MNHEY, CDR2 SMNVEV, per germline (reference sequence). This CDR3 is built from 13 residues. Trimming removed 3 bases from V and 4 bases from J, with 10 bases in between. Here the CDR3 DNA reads TGTGCCAGCAGTTTCGGGGGGCATTACGAGCAGTACTTC. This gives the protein CASSFGGHYEQYF.

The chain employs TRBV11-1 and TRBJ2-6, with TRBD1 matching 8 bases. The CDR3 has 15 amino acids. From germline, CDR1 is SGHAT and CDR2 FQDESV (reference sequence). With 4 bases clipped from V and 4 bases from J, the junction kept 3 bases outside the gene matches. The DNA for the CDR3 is TGTGCCAGCAGCTCCAGGGGGCCAGGGGCCAACGTCCTGACTTTC. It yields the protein CASSSRGPGANVLTF.

The CDR3 nucleotides are TGTGCCAGCAGCTTAGGATCGGGACAGGCCCACGAGCAGTACTTC. It yields the protein CASSLGSGQAHEQYF. The rearrangement uses TRBV5-5 and TRBJ2-7, with 8 bases that match TRBD1. Germline V gene sequence: CDR1 SGHKS, CDR2 YYEKEE (reference sequence). With V trimmed by 2 bases and J by 5 bases, 9 bases remained unmatched. The CDR3 has 15 amino acids.

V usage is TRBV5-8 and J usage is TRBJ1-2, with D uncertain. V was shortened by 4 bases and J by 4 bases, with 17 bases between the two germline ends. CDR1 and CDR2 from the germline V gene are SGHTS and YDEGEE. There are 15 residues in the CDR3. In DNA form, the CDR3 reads TGTGCCAGCAGCCTCCGGAGCGGGATTAGCTATGGCTACACCTTC. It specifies CASSLRSGISYGYTF.

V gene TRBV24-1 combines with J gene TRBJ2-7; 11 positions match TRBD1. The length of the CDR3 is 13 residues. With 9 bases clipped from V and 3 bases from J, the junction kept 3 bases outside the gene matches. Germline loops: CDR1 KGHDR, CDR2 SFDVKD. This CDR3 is CATRDRGNYEQYF. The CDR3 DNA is TGTGCCACCCGGGACAGGGGGAACTACGAGCAGTACTTC.

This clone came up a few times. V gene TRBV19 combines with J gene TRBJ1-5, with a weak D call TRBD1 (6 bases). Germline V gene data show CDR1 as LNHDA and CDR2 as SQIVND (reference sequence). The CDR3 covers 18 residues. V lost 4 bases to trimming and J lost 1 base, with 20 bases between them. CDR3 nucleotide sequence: TGTGCCAGTAGTAGAGGGACATTAATGTCCATCAGCAATCAGCCCCAGCATTTT. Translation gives CASSRGTLMSISNQPQHF.

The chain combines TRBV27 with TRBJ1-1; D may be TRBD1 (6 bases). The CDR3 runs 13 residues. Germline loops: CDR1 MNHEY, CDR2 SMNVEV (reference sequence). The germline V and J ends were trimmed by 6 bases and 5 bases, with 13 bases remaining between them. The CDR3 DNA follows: TGTGCCAGCAGACAAGGGGGTTATACTGAAGCTTTCTTT. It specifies CASRQGGYTEAFF.

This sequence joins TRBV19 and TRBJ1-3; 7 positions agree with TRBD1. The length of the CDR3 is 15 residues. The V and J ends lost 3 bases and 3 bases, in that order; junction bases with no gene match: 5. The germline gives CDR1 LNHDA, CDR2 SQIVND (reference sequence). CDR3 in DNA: TGTGCCAGTAGTATTTCTCGGGACAGTGGAAACACCATATATTTT. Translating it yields CASSISRDSGNTIYF.

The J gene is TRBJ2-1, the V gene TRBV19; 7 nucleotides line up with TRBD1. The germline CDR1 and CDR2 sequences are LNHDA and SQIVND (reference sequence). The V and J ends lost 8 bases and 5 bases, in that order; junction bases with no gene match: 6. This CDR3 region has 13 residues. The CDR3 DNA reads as TGTGCCAGTGGGAGACAGGGAGACAATGAGCAGTTCTTC. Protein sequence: CASGRQGDNEQFF.

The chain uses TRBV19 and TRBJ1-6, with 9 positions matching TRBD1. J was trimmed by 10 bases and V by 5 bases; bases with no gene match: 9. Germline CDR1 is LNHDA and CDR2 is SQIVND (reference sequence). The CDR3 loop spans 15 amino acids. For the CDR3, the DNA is TGTGCCAGTAGTTCTACAGGGGGCGGGGAGTCACCCCTCCACTTT. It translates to CASSSTGGGESPLHF.

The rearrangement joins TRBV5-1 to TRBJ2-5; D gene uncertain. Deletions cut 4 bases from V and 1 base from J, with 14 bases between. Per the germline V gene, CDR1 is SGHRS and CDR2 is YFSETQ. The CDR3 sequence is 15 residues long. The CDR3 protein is CASSDGSSSQETQYF. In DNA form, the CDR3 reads TGCGCCAGCAGCGACGGGTCCAGCTCCCAAGAGACCCAGTACTTC.

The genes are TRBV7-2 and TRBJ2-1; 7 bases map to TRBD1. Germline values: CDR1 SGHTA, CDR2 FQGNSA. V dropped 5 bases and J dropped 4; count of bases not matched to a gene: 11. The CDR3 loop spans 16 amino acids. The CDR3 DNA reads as TGTGCCAGCAGCCTAAGAAGGACAGGAGGATACAATGAGCAGTTCTTC. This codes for CASSLRRTGGYNEQFF.

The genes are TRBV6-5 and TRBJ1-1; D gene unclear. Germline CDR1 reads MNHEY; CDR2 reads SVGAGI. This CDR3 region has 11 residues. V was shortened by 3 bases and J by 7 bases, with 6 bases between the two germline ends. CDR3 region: CASSYGSEAFF. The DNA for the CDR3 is TGTGCCAGCAGTTATGGCAGTGAAGCTTTCTTT.

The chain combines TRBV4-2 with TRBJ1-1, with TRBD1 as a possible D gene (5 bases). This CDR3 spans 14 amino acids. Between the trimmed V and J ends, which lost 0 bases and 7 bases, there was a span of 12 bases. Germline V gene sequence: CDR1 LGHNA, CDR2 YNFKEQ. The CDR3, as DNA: TGTGCCAGCAGCCAAGATTCAGGGCCCGATGAAGCTTTCTTT. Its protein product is CASSQDSGPDEAFF.